This T cell receptor (beta chain) was captured in a study of beta chain features in type 1 diabetes (dated by TCRdb to 2016 to 2019). Broadly, across the study: No differences in mean age, gender distribution, total cell number or subset yield were found between patients and healthy donors. The study compared TCRB repertoires of sorted circulating CD4+ T cell subsets between recently diagnosed type 1 diabetes patients and matched healthy donors. A total of some 100,000,000 sorted cells were examined across all samples, and a strong correlation was observed between cell number per subset and RNA yield. Regulatory and stem cell-like memory subsets were isolated from only 8 patients and roughly eight healthy donors, whereas naive and central memory subsets came from all 30 or so donors. What the research found in general, with its limitations: Because cDNA rather than genomic DNA was sequenced, highly expressing activated cells could have been over-represented, although no difference in activation and CD3 levels was found between groups. In all four CD4+ subsets, TCRB CDR3 length was moderately but significantly shorter in type 1 diabetes patients. Naive, central memory and regulatory TCRB repertoires appeared to be more similar among patients than among healthy donors. Shorter templates might be favored by PCR, yet because patient and control samples were amplified and corrected together, any such skew would affect both groups equally. HLA sub-analyses involved small numbers of individuals, so any influence of HLA type on TCRB rearrangement remained unresolved. Patients with type 1 diabetes made fewer insertions and deleted more nucleotides at VDJ recombination sites, implying thymic rearrangement abnormalities.

Based on the germline V gene, the CDR1 and CDR2 sequences are KGHSH and LQKENI. A distance of 14 bases separates the germline ends of V and J, which lose 4 bases and 1 base respectively. The CDR3 goes from the cysteine to the phenylalanine over 16 residues. Only CDR3 DNA is held: 48 bases, read in frame from base 1. Each donor gave one peripheral blood draw, roughly 120 mL on average, collected into heparinised tubes. A BD FACSAria II and a panel including CD45RO, CCR7, CD25, CD127, CD95 and CD27 were used to sort naive, central memory, regulatory and stem cell-like memory CD4+ T cells. All sorted populations exceeded 95% purity. Right away, PBMCs were isolated by Lymphoprep density gradient centrifugation and were stained directly, with no culture step. So that batch effects would be minimized, each experiment stained and sorted samples in pairs, pairing one healthy donor with one patient. A few counts support this clone. It has no known antigen specificity. There are no base qualities to consult, and no much larger clone falls within one base.

The entire isolated RNA was reverse transcribed using the High Capacity cDNA Reverse Transcription Kit, and thus expressed TCRB transcripts were sequenced. Deep immunoSEQ sequencing was applied to naive, central memory and regulatory T cell samples, giving an average of roughly 3.3 million total reads per sample. After sorted cells were lysed in RLT buffer, RNA was extracted with DNase-treated RNeasy Micro or Mini kits, with the choice depending on cell number. Each cell subset was processed on its own to prevent cross-contamination, while patient and healthy donor samples were processed together. The immunoSEQ multiplex PCR was used to amplify TCRB sequences from cDNA, yielding 87-bp fragments that span the CDR3 region. Amplicons were sequenced on the Illumina HiSeq platform. The study's processing was this. Synthetic template baselines were used to correct PCR bias computationally, reads within Hamming distance 2 were collapsed together, and singletons that could not be merged were discarded. Reads were aligned against IMGT to assign V, D and J genes, CDR3 length and insertions or deletions at six rearrangement sites. Clonotype counts were normalized to sorted cell number within each subset before computing true diversity and Gini coefficients with the tcR R package. Repertoire sharing was quantified using the overlap coefficient calculated on TCRB nucleotide sequences. TCRdb took over this immuneACCESS table, retaining in-frame rearrangements with V and J assigned. Such tables are incomplete; in checked studies, under half of the missing clones stem from an unresolved V gene, and the remainder is unexplained. V, J and clone size are those of that table, while D and trimming were read from the DNA. The sample table shows roughly 290,000 clones, and approximately 8% are seen once. Roughly 1% of the sample is held by the ten biggest clonotypes.

Source material: central memory CD4+ T cells from blood. The TCR originated in a woman aged 18-29 years in good health. The sequence links TRBV18 to TRBJ2-1, with the D gene tentatively TRBD1 or TRBD2, based on 5 matching bases in each. The CDR3 region reads CASSLQGVLSYNEQFF. The DNA is as follows: TGTGCCAGCTCACTCCAGGGAGTTCTATCCTACAATGAGCAGTTCTTC.